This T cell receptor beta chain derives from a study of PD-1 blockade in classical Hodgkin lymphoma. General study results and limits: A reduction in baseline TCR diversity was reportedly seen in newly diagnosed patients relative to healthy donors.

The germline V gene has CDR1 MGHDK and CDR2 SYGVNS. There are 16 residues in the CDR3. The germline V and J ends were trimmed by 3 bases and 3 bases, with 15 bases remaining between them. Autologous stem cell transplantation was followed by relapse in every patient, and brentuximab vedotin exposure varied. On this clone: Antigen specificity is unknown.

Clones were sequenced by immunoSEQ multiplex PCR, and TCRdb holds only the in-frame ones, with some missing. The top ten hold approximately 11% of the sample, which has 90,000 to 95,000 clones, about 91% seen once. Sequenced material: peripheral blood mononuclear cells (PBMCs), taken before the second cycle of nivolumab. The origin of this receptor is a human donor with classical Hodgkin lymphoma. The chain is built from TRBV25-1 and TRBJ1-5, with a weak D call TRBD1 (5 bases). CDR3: CASSDSALGANQPQHF. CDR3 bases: TGTGCCAGCAGTGACTCTGCCCTAGGGGCCAATCAGCCCCAGCATTTT.